Following are 10 T cell receptor delta chains from one sample sequenced in a study of intestinal T cells in coeliac disease. Genomic DNA came from ten roughly 5-µm formalin-fixed paraffin-embedded scrolls per case. TRD repertoires were amplified in bulk with BIOMED-2 primers from approximately 0.15 ug of biopsy DNA. TCRdb reanalyzed the multiplex PCR reads using CATT. Of about 1,500 delta-chain clones detected, approximately 69% appear once; the ten largest clones hold 15% to 20%. Sequencing input: a duodenal biopsy. The origin of the receptors is a human donor with celiac disease.

This clone was counted between two and nine times. It may be a read error: a sequence one base away is much more abundant. The CDR3, as DNA: TGTGCTCTTGGGGAAGGGCCCTTCCTACGGGGGATGTACTGGGGGATAAATTTTGAATGGGGCCTCATCTTT. It encodes CALGEGPFLRGMYWGINFEWGLIF. The rearrangement uses TRDV1 and TRDJ1; 11 nucleotides line up with TRDD3. The CDR3 length is 24 residues. V trimming: 2 bases; J trimming: 11 bases; junction bases outside the gene matches: 37. The germline V gene has CDR1 TSWWSYY and CDR2 QGS.

A word on this clone: This probably arose from a read error, given a far larger clone one base away. The V and J genes are TRDV1 and TRDJ1; the D gene could be TRDD2 or TRDD3 (7 bases each). The CDR3 has 19 residues. The V end lost 5 bases, the J end lost 0 bases, and 25 bases lay between the germline ends. CDR1 TSWWSYY and CDR2 QGS come from the germline V gene. CDR3 sequence reads: CALGPWPSLVLGNTDKLIF. The CDR3 nucleotides are TGTGCTCTTGGGCCCTGGCCTTCCTTGGTACTGGGGAACACCGATAAACTCATCTTT.

The chain couples TRDV1 to TRDJ2, with D possibly being TRDD1 (5 bases). The V gene's germline CDR1 is TSWWSYY and CDR2 QGS. The CDR3 extends over 20 amino acids. The V end lost 0 bases, the J end lost 0 bases, and 20 bases lay between the germline ends. The CDR3 nucleotides are TGTGCTCTTGGGGAACTTCGGAGGGGCTACATAGTCCCTTTGACAGCACAACTCTTCTTT. Protein sequence: CALGELRRGYIVPLTAQLFF.

Worth noting for this clone: A far larger clone is off by one base, so a read error is likely. Because the CDR3's place on the DNA is in doubt, the DNA is left out and the CDR3 is given as listed by TCRdb. Other DNA variants within this sample encode the same CDR3. This rearrangement joins TRAV29/DV5 to TRDJ1; whether TRDD3, the table's D call, matches the DNA was not checked. From its first to its last residue, the CDR3 has 26 amino acids. CDR1 is NSMFDY and CDR2 is ISSIKDK in the germline V gene. The CDR3 loop is CSVLLCSSTQPTSFLSSGAYTDKLIF.

On this clone: With a far larger clone one base away, a read error is the likely cause. The rearrangement uses TRDV1 and TRDJ1; 9 nucleotides line up with TRDD3. There are 19 residues in the CDR3. CDR1 and CDR2 (germline): TSWWSYY, QGS. Trimming cost V 0 bases and J 5 bases; bases outside gene matches: 16. CDR3 coding DNA: TGTGCTCTTGGGGAACTAGGCTCTCCGGGGGATACAACCGCTGATAAACTCATCTTT. Amino acid sequence: CALGELGSPGDTTADKLIF.

This clone was counted a few times. A much larger clone sits a single nucleotide away, making a read error possible. The gene calls are TRDV1 and TRDJ1, with 8 nucleotides matching TRDD3. Germline values: CDR1 TSWWSYY, CDR2 QGS. There are 23 residues in the CDR3. V trimming: 0 bases; J trimming: 3 bases; junction bases outside the gene matches: 27. The CDR3 coding sequence is TGTGCTCTTGGGGAACTCGGGATACGTGGAGACGCTGGGGGAAGCGAGTACGCCGATAAACTCATCTTT. Translated, it gives CALGELGIRGDAGGSEYADKLIF.

Regarding this clone: A far larger clone is a single base away, which makes a read error likely. Other DNA sequences from this sample encode an identical CDR3 as well. No call was made for the V gene; the J gene is TRDJ1. This CDR3 has 12 amino acids. The CDR3 coding sequence is TGTGCCTCCGGAGGGATTTCTGATAAACTCATATTT. Translation gives CASGGISDKLIF.

The V gene is TRDV1, but the J gene lacks a call; the tabulated D call, TRDD3, remains unverified against the DNA. Germline CDR1 reads TSWWSYY; CDR2 reads QGS. The CDR3 contains 31 residues. The CDR3 DNA is TGTGCTCTTGGGGAAGTTATCTTCCGTTTTACTGGGGGATACAGGGACACCGAAGGCACAATGAAACACATCAGTATAAAAACCCTCTTCTTC. Its protein is CALGEVIFRFTGGYRDTEGTMKHISIKTLFF.

Points on this clone: This likely came from a read error, as a far larger clone is one base away. The J gene is TRDJ1, the V gene TRDV1, with a possible D match to TRDD2 (6 bases). V was cut by 4 bases and J by 1 base, with 28 bases left in between. CDR1 and CDR2 (germline): TSWWSYY, QGS. CDR3 length: 20 amino acids. CDR3 sequence: CALGGRPSLWLGSGTDKLIF. DNA of the CDR3: TGTGCTCTTGGGGGCCGGCCTTCCCTCTGGCTGGGATCGGGCACCGATAAACTCATCTTT.

Relative to its sample, this clone is large. The identical CDR3 is also encoded by other nucleotide sequences in the sample. J is TRDJ1 and V is TRDV1; the match to TRDD3 covers 10 bases. The CDR3 is 20 residues long. The germline gives CDR1 TSWWSYY, CDR2 QGS. The junction had 14 bases not matched to a gene; V was cut back by 1 base and J by 0 bases. The CDR3 DNA is TGTGCTCTTGGGGAACCACCCCTCCCGTACTGGGGGATTAACACCGATAAACTCATCTTT. Amino acids: CALGEPPLPYWGINTDKLIF.